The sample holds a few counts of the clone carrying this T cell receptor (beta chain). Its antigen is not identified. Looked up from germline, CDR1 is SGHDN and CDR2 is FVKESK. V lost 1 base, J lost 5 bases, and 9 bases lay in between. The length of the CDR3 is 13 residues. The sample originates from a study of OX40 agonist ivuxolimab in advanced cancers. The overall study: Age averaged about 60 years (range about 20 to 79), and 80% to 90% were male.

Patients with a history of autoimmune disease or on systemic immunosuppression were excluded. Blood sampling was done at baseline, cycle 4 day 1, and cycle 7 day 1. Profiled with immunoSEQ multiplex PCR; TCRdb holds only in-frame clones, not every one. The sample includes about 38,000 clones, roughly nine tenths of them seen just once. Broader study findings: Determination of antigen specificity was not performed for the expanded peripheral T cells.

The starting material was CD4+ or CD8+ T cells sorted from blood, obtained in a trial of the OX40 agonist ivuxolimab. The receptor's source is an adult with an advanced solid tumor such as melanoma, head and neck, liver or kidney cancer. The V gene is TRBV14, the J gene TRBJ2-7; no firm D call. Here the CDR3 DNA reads TGTGCCAGCAGCCAAGGGGTCCGGGACGAGCAGTACTTC. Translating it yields CASSQGVRDEQYF.